One sample yielded the 18 T cell receptor beta chains listed below, sequenced in a study of T cells after posttransplantation cyclophosphamide. The protocol was immunoSEQ multiplex PCR, while the TCRdb copy is restricted to in-frame clones and leaves out a portion. The sample includes 30,000 to 45,000 clones, around 78% of them seen just once. Busulfan-fludarabine conditioning, marrow transplant, and cyclophosphamide on days +3 and +4 were administered. The starting material was CD4+ T cells sorted from blood, obtained 1,700 to 2,000 days after a stem cell transplant with posttransplant cyclophosphamide. All receptors come from a female patient aged 40-50 years who received an allogeneic stem cell transplant from a related donor, was CMV-positive, and had no GVHD. Part of the T cell pool may stem from the graft donor.

This clone was observed a single time. V is TRBV5-1 and J is TRBJ2-5; 11 bases fit TRBD1. J gave up 4 bases and V 4 bases, and 3 bases lay outside the gene matches. Germline CDR1 SGHRS, CDR2 YFSETQ. This CDR3 spans 14 amino acids. Here the CDR3 reads CASSGGQGGETQYF. As DNA, the CDR3 is TGCGCCAGCAGCGGGGGACAGGGGGGAGAGACCCAGTACTTC.

The chain combines TRBV23-1 with TRBJ2-1; 9 positions match TRBD1. TRBV23-1 is treated as an ORF (open reading frame) with a function not yet certain. This CDR3 contains 18 residues. V dropped 5 bases and J dropped 6; count of bases not matched to a gene: 17. The chain's CDR3 is CASSTHRYRGRGVNEQFF. The CDR3 bases are TGCGCCAGCAGTACCCATCGTTACAGGGGGCGAGGGGTCAATGAGCAGTTCTTC.

The chain has TRBV29-1 and TRBJ1-2; TRBD1 matches at 12 bases. This CDR3 comprises 14 residues. The V segment lost 7 bases and the J segment 7 bases; nucleotides outside the gene matches: 10. CDR1 and CDR2 (germline): SQVTM, ANQGSEA. CDR3 DNA sequence: TGCAGCGCGGAAATGGGACAGGGGGCTGGTGGCTACACCTTC. The encoded protein is CSAEMGQGAGGYTF. Full variable domain (remainder filled in from reference TRBV29-1 and TRBJ1-2): SAVISQKPSRDICQRGTSLTIQCQVDSQVTMMFWYRQQPGQSLTLIATANQGSEATYESGFVIDKFPISRPNLTFSTLTVSNMSPEDSSIYLCSAEMGQGAGGYTFGSGTRLTVV.

The rearrangement links TRBV5-6 to TRBJ2-1; 8 nucleotides agree with TRBD2. Germline loops: CDR1 SGHDT, CDR2 YYEEEE. The CDR3 spans 15 residues. Germline trimming cut 4 bases from V and 8 bases from J; bases unmatched to any gene: 11. The CDR3 here is CASSAPGLEVDEQFF. CDR3 nucleotide sequence: TGTGCCAGCAGCGCTCCGGGACTAGAGGTCGATGAGCAGTTCTTC. Together with reference TRBV5-6 and TRBJ2-1, the CDR3 gives the full variable domain: DAGVTQSPTHLIKTRGQQVTLRCSPKSGHDTVSWYQQALGQGPQFIFQYYEEEERQRGNFPDRFSGHQFPNYSSELNVNALLLGDSALYLCASSAPGLEVDEQFFGPGTRLTVL.

The chain couples TRBV5-4 to TRBJ2-6; perhaps TRBD1 as D (5 bases). Germline CDR1 and CDR2: SGHNT and YYREEE (reference sequence). Trimming removed 1 base from V and 2 bases from J, with 13 bases in between. The CDR3 has 17 residues. Written as DNA, the CDR3 is TGTGCCAGCAGCTTGATTGGCCAGGGCCCTGGGGCCAACGTCCTGACTTTC. The encoded protein is CASSLIGQGPGANVLTF.

The chain carries TRBV29-1 and TRBJ2-7, with unresolved D. The germline V and J ends were trimmed by 0 bases and 7 bases, with 10 bases remaining between them. CDR3 length equals 12 residues. Germline assignment: CDR1 SQVTM and CDR2 ANQGSEA. CDR3 DNA sequence: TGCAGCGTTGAAGATAGAGCTACGGAGCAGTACTTC. This sequence encodes CSVEDRATEQYF.

V and J are TRBV25-1 and TRBJ2-5; 8 bases match TRBD2. This CDR3 is built from 16 residues. Germline V lookup: CDR1 MGHDK, CDR2 SYGVNS. Trimming removed 3 bases from V and 5 bases from J; junction bases left unmatched: 11. CDR3 sequence: CASSDHGGGQRETQYF. CDR3 bases: TGTGCCAGCAGTGACCACGGGGGGGGCCAACGGGAGACCCAGTACTTC. The whole variable domain, remainder taken from reference TRBV25-1 and TRBJ2-5, is EADIYQTPRYLVIGTGKKITLECSQTMGHDKMYWYQQDPGMELHLIHYSYGVNSTEKGDLSSESTVSRIRTEHFPLTLESARPSHTSQYLCASSDHGGGQRETQYFGPGTRLLVL.

This chain's CDR3 is CASSQKSGTNTEAFF. The CDR3 DNA sequence: TGTGCCAGCAGCCAAAAGTCCGGGACAAACACTGAAGCTTTCTTT. The chain is built from TRBV9 and TRBJ1-1; tentative D call: TRBD1 (6 bases). Trimming shortened V by 4 bases and J by 2 bases, and 15 bases separated the two germline ends. CDR1 and CDR2 from the germline V gene are SGDLS and YYNGEE. CDR3 size: 15 residues.

V gene TRBV7-2 combines with J gene TRBJ1-1; D is unclear. The CDR3 covers 16 residues. Trimming removed 5 bases at V and 0 bases at J, with 16 bases between. From germline, CDR1 is SGHTA and CDR2 FQGNSA. The CDR3: CASSLSILAMNTEAFF. DNA for the CDR3: TGTGCCAGCAGCCTTAGTATTCTCGCCATGAACACTGAAGCTTTCTTT.

The chain's CDR3 is CASSTLREVASPLHF. The CDR3 nucleotides read TGTGCCAGTAGTACACTCAGGGAGGTTGCATCACCCCTCCACTTT. The gene calls are TRBV19 and TRBJ1-6, with D perhaps matching TRBD1 (5 bases). Germline loops: CDR1 LNHDA, CDR2 SQIVND (reference sequence). This CDR3 is 15 amino acids long. Trimming removed 4 bases at V and 10 bases at J, with 17 bases between.

The chain joins TRBV19 to TRBJ1-2; 7 bases agree with TRBD1. The germline V gene encodes CDR1 LNHDA and CDR2 SQIVND (reference sequence). The CDR3 length is 15 residues. V shed 6 bases, J shed 4 bases, and the junction held 11 bases outside the gene matches. The DNA of the CDR3 is TGTGCCAGTAGGACCACCGGGACAGCTATCTATGGCTACACCTTC. Amino acid sequence: CASRTTGTAIYGYTF.

This rearrangement joins TRBV5-4 to TRBJ2-3, with 12 bases lining up with TRBD2. The V segment lost 4 bases and the J segment 4 bases; nucleotides outside the gene matches: 13. The CDR3 runs 18 residues. Germline V gene data show CDR1 as SGHNT and CDR2 as YYREEE (reference sequence). In DNA, the CDR3 is TGTGCCAGCAGCCCGACTCGCCGACTAGCGGGGGTTGCAGATACGCAGTATTTT. This encodes CASSPTRRLAGVADTQYF. Combining the CDR3 with reference TRBV5-4 and TRBJ2-3 gives the whole variable domain ETGVTQSPTHLIKTRGQQVTLRCSSQSGHNTVSWYQQALGQGPQFIFQYYREEENGRGNFPPRFSGLQFPNYSSELNVNALELDDSALYLCASSPTRRLAGVADTQYFGPGTRLTVL.

The chain links TRBV7-8 to TRBJ2-7, with a possible D match to TRBD2 (6 bases). The CDR3 runs 15 residues. Trimming pared 1 base from V and 2 bases from J, leaving 12 bases between. Germline CDR1 SGHVS, CDR2 FQNEAQ. CDR3 sequence reads: CASSLVGREAYEQYF. In DNA, the CDR3 is TGTGCCAGCAGCTTAGTGGGCAGGGAGGCCTACGAGCAGTACTTC.

The chain couples TRBV5-1 to TRBJ2-3; tentative D call: TRBD1 (6 bases). The CDR3 loop spans 17 amino acids. V gave up 4 bases and J gave up 0 bases, with 18 bases separating them. Germline V CDR1 and CDR2: SGHRS, YFSETQ. CDR3 coding DNA: TGCGCCAGCAGCCTAGGACAGCTATTGCCTAGCACAGATACGCAGTATTTT. Translating it yields CASSLGQLLPSTDTQYF.

This chain joins TRBV10-3 and TRBJ1-4; perhaps TRBD1 as D (6 bases). Trimming pared 6 bases from V and 5 bases from J, leaving 13 bases between. Germline-derived CDR1 and CDR2 are ENHRY and SYGVKD. The CDR3 contains 14 residues. This chain's CDR3 is CAISPVGGNEKLFF. The CDR3 DNA is TGTGCCATCAGCCCCGTTGGGGGCAATGAAAAACTGTTTTTT.

This chain uses TRBV5-1 with TRBJ2-2; D is ambiguous. The CDR3 is made up of 15 amino acids. Germline V lookup: CDR1 SGHRS, CDR2 YFSETQ. Trimming stripped 4 bases from V and 0 bases from J, with 10 bases between. The CDR3 reads CASSMTLANTGELFF. The CDR3 nucleotides are TGCGCCAGCAGCATGACTCTAGCGAACACCGGGGAGCTGTTTTTT.

This clone has just a few counts. This chain uses TRBV7-8 with TRBJ1-3, with D possibly TRBD1 on 5 matching bases. The germline gives CDR1 SGHVS, CDR2 FQNEAQ. V lost 0 bases, J lost 8 bases, and 8 bases lay in between. The CDR3 is 13 amino acids. Here the CDR3 DNA reads TGTGCCAGCAGCTTAGCGCGGGGGGACACCATATATTTT. The encoded protein is CASSLARGDTIYF.

This chain uses TRBV11-1 with TRBJ2-5; the match to TRBD2 covers 10 bases. Unmatched junction bases numbered 1, after V lost 1 base and J lost 5 bases. The CDR3 is 14 residues long. Germline CDR1 reads SGHAT; CDR2 reads FQDESV (reference sequence). The CDR3 sequence: CASSLGGLAETQYF. In DNA form, the CDR3 reads TGTGCCAGCAGCTTAGGGGGACTAGCGGAGACCCAGTACTTC.